One T cell receptor (beta chain) is described in this entry. The CDR3 consists of 16 residues. V dropped 5 bases and J dropped 8; count of bases not matched to a gene: 10. CDR1 and CDR2 from the germline V gene are MDHEN and SYDVKM. The table came from immunoSEQ multiplex PCR; TCRdb's copy has only in-frame clones and leaves some out. The sample carries around 42,000 clones, around 90% recorded once. This sample is part of a study of blood T cell repertoires in COVID-19. As for the study in general: The study drew acute and convalescent COVID-19 samples from the United States, Italy and Spain. In each case, the material was cDNA or gDNA derived from T cells, B-cell-depleted T cells, or PBMCs.

Material: peripheral blood. The TCR comes from a human donor in a cohort sampled during active COVID-19. This chain connects TRBV28 to TRBJ1-6, with 9 bases that match TRBD1. The CDR3 region has the DNA TGTGCCAGCAGTCCACTGGGACAGGGAATATATTCACCCCTCCACTTT. Protein: CASSPLGQGIYSPLHF.